Listed below are T cell receptor beta chains from one sample, sequenced in a study of T cells in Graves' hyperthyroidism and ophthalmopathy. Each CDR3 protein is one row after TCRdb ran MiXCR on the multiplex PCR reads. The sample has approximately 600,000 distinct CDR3 sequences; less than 25% are singletons. Material: blood. The receptors derive from a man under 40 with Graves' ophthalmopathy. The CDR3 runs from the conserved cysteine through the conserved F or W. D genes are given only for firm matches. A row's size may be missing; if present it is once, few, many or a size class.

d_call	v_call	clone_size	j_call	cdr3_aa	cdr3_nt
NA	TRBV20-1	NA	TRBJ2-5	CSARRTGIETQYF	TGCAGTGCGAGAAGGACGGGCATCGAGACCCAGTACTTC
NA	TRBV11-2	many	TRBJ2-3	CASSSEAGDTQYF	TGTGCCAGCAGTTCCGAGGCGGGCGATACGCAGTATTTT
NA	TRBV3-1	NA	TRBJ1-3	CASSQGGTVSGNTIYF	TGTGCCAGCAGCCAAGGTGGGACCGTCTCTGGAAACACCATATATTTT
NA	TRBV2	NA	TRBJ2-7	CASSGSLEVYEQYF	TGTGCCAGCAGTGGGAGTCTGGAGGTCTACGAGCAGTACTTC
NA	TRBV19	NA	TRBJ1-1	CAGRTDRTQVKGTEAFF	TGTGCCGGTAGGACCGACAGGACCCAAGTCAAAGGTACTGAAGCTTTCTTT
TRBD1	TRBV15	few	TRBJ1-5	CATTHGQGHQPQHF	TGTGCCACCACCCATGGACAGGGCCATCAGCCCCAGCATTTT
NA	TRBV15	NA	TRBJ1-2	CATSRDRAGEGNYGYTF	TGTGCCACCAGCAGAGATAGGGCAGGCGAGGGAAACTATGGCTACACCTTC
TRBD2	TRBV6-5	NA	TRBJ2-1	CASSYSFIAGREQFF	TGTGCCAGCAGTTACTCCTTCATAGCGGGCCGGGAGCAGTTCTTC
TRBD1	TRBV6-5	NA	TRBJ1-2	CASTERRTGASYYGYTF	TGTGCCAGCACCGAAAGAAGGACAGGGGCCTCCTACTATGGCTACACCTTC
TRBD1	TRBV20-1	many	TRBJ1-1	CSAPHQGDDTEAFF	TGCAGTGCGCCACATCAGGGGGATGACACTGAAGCTTTCTTT
NA	TRBV19	NA	TRBJ1-4	CASSRARATANEKLFF	TGTGCCAGTAGTCGCGCGCGGGCAACGGCTAATGAAAAACTGTTTTTT
NA	TRBV30	many	TRBJ1-5	CAWRGSIDQPQHF	TGTGCCTGGAGGGGCAGCATAGATCAGCCCCAGCATTTT
NA	TRBV16	NA	TRBJ1-5	CASSQLLPEGRDYQPQHF	TGTGCCAGCAGCCAACTCCTCCCTGAGGGGAGAGATTATCAGCCCCAGCATTTT
TRBD1	TRBV5-1	NA	TRBJ1-3	CANSLGQGVNNTIYF	TGCGCCAACAGCTTGGGACAGGGCGTTAACAACACCATATATTTT